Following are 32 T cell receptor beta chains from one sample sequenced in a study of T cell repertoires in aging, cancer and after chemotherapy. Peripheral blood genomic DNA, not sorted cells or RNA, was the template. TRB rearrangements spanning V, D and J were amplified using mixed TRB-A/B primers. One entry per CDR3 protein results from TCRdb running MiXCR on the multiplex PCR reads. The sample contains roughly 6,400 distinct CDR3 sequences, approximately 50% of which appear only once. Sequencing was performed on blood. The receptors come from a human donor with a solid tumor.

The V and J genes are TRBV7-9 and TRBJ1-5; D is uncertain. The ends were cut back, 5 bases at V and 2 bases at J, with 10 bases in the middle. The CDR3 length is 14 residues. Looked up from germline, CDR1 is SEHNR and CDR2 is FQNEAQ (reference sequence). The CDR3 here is CASSPSSGNQPQHF. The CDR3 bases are TGTGCCAGCAGCCCATCCTCGGGCAATCAGCCCCAGCATTTT.

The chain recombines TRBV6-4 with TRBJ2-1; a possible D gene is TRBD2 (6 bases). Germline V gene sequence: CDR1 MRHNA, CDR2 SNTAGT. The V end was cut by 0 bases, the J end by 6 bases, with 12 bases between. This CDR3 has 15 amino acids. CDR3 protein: CASSDSTIGGNEQFF. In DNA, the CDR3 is TGTGCCAGCAGTGACTCGACGATCGGGGGCAATGAGCAGTTCTTC.

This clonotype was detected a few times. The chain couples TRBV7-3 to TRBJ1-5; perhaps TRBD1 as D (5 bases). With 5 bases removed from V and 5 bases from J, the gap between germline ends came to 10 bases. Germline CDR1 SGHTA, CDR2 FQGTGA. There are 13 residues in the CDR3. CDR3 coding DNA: TGTGCCAGCAGCAGGGACGGTCATCAGCCCCAGCATTTT. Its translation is CASSRDGHQPQHF.

The CDR3 bases are TGCAGTGCTGGGAATAGCGTCGCCGTTTACGAGCAGTACTTC. Its translation: CSAGNSVAVYEQYF. The rearrangement links TRBV20-1 to TRBJ2-7; D perhaps matches TRBD2 (5 bases). CDR1 is DFQATT, CDR2 SNEGSKA, per germline (reference sequence). CDR3 length equals 14 residues. Between the trimmed V and J ends, which lost 5 bases and 4 bases, there was a span of 18 bases.

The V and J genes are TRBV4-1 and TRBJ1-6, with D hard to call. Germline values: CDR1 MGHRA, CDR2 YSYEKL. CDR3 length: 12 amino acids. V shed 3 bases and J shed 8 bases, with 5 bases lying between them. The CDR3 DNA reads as TGCGCCAGCAGCCACCCCGATTCACCCCTCCACTTT. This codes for CASSHPDSPLHF.

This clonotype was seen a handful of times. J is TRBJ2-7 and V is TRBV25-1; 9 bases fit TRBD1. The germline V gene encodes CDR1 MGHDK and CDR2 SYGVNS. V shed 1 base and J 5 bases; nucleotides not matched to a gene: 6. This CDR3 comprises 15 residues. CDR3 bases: TGTGCCAGCAGTGAATTGGGACAGGGATTGCACGAGCAGTACTTC. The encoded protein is CASSELGQGLHEQYF.

The DNA for the CDR3 is TGTGCCAGCAGTTACAGCTACAGGGGAACCTACGAGCAGTACTTC. Protein product: CASSYSYRGTYEQYF. This sequence joins TRBV6-2 or TRBV6-3 and TRBJ2-7; 7 nucleotides line up with TRBD1. In germline, CDR1 is MNHEY, CDR2 SVGEGT. CDR3 length equals 15 residues. V lost 2 bases to trimming and J lost 2 bases; unmatched junction nucleotides: 6.

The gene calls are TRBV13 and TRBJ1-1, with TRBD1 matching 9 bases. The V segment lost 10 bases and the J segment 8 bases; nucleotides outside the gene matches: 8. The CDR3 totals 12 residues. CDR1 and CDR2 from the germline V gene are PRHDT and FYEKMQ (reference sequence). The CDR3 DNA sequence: TGTGCCAATGAAACAGGGGGCTTAGAAGCTTTCTTT. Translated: CANETGGLEAFF.

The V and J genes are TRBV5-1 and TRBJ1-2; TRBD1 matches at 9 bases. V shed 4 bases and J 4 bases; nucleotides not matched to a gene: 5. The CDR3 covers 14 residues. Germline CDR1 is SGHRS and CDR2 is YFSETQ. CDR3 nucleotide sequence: TGCGCCAGCAGCGTGGGGGGACAGGGCTATGGCTACACCTTC. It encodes CASSVGGQGYGYTF.

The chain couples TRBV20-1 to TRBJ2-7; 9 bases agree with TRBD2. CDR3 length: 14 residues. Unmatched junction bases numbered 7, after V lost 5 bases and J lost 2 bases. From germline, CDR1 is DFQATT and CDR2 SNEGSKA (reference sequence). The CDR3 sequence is CSARGLAEAYEQYF. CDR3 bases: TGCAGTGCTCGGGGACTAGCTGAAGCCTACGAGCAGTACTTC.

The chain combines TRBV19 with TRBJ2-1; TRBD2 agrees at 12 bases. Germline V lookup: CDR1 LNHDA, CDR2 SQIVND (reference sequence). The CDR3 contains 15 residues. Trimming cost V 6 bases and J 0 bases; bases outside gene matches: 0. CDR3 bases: TGTGCCAGTAGGACTAGCGGGAGCTCCTACAATGAGCAGTTCTTC. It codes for CASRTSGSSYNEQFF.

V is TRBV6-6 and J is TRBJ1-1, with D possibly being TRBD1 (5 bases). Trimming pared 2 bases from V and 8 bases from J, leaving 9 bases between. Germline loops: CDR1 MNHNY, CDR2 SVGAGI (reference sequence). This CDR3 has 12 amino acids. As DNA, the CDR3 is TGTGCCAGCAGTTACACCCGGGGGGAAGCTTTCTTT. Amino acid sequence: CASSYTRGEAFF.

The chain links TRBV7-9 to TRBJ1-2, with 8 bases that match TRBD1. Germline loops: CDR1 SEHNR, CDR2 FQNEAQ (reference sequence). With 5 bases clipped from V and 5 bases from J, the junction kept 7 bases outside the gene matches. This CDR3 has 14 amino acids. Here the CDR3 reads CASSQGTGPYGYTF. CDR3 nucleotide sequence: TGTGCCAGCAGCCAAGGGACAGGACCATATGGCTACACCTTC.

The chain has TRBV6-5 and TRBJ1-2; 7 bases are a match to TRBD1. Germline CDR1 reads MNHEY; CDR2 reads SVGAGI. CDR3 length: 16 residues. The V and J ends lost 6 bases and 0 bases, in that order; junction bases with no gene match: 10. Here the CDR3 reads CASSLRRDSPNYGYTF. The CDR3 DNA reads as TGTGCCAGCAGCCTCCGACGGGACAGCCCTAACTATGGCTACACCTTC.

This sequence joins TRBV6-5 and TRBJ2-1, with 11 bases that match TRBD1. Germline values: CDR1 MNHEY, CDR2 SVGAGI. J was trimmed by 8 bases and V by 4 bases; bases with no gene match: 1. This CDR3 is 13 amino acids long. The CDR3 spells CASSLGQGDEQFF. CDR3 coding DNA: TGTGCCAGCAGTTTGGGACAGGGGGATGAGCAGTTCTTC.

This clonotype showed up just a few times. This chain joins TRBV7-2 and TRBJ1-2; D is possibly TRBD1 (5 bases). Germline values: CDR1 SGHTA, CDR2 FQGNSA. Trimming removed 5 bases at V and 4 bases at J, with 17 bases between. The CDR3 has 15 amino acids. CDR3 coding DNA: TGTGCCAGCAGCGGAGGGGAGGGCCGGGGCTATGGCTACACCTTC. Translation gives CASSGGEGRGYGYTF.

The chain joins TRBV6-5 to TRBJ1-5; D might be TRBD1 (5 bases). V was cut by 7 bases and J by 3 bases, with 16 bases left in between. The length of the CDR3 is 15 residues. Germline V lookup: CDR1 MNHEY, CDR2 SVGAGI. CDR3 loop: CASIREAGFNQPQHF. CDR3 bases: TGTGCCAGCATCCGTGAGGCAGGGTTCAATCAGCCCCAGCATTTT.

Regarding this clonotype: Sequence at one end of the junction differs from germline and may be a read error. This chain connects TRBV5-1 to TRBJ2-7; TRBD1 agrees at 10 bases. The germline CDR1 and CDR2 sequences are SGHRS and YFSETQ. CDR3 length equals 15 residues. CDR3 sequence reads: CASSLGQGNSYEQYF. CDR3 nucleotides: TGTGCCAGCAGCTTGGGACAGGGGAACTCCTACGAGCAGTACTTC.

For the CDR3, the DNA is TGTGCCAGCAGTGCGTTAGAGACCCAGTACTTC. It codes for CASSALETQYF. The rearrangement joins TRBV6-1 to TRBJ2-5; D unresolved. V dropped 4 bases and J dropped 4 bases, with 4 bases sitting between them. The CDR3 sequence is 11 residues long. Germline-derived CDR1 and CDR2 are MNHNS and SASEGT.

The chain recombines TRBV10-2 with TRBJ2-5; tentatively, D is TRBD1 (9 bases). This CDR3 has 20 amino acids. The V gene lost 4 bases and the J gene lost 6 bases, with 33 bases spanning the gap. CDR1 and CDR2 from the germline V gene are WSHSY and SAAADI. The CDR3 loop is CASSGLGQGVLGSGIKTQYF. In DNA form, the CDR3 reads TGCGCCAGCAGTGGATTGGGACAGGGTGTACTGGGTAGCGGGATAAAGACCCAGTACTTC.

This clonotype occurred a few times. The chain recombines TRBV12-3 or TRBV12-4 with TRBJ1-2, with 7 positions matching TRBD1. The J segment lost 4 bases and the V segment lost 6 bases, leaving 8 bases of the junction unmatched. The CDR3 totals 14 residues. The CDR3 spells CASRRTGIGYGYTF. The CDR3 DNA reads TGTGCCAGCAGGCGGACAGGAATTGGCTATGGCTACACCTTC.

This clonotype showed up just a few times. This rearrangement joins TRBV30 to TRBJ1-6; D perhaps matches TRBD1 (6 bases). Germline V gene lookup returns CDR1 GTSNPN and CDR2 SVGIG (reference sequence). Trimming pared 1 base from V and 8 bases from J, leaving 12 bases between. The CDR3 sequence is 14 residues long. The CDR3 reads CAWSDTGWYSPLHF. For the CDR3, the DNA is TGTGCCTGGAGTGATACAGGGTGGTATTCACCCCTCCACTTT.

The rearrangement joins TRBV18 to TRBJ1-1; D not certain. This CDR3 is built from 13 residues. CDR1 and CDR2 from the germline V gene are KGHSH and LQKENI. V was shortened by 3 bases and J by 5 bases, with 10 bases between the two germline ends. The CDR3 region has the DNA TGTGCCAGCTCACCCCTGGGAAGGACTGAAGCTTTCTTT. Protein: CASSPLGRTEAFF.

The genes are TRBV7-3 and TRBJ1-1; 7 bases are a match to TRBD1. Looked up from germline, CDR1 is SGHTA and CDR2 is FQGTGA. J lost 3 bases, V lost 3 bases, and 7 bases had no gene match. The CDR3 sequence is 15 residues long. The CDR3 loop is CASSLTGTVDTEAFF. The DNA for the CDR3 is TGTGCCAGCAGCTTGACCGGGACAGTTGACACTGAAGCTTTCTTT.

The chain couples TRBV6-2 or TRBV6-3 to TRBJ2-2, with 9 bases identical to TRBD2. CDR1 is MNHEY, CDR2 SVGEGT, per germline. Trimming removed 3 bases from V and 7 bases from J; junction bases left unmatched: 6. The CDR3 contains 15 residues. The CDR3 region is CASSYGLAGIGELFF. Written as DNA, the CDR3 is TGTGCCAGCAGTTATGGTCTAGCGGGGATCGGGGAGCTGTTTTTT.

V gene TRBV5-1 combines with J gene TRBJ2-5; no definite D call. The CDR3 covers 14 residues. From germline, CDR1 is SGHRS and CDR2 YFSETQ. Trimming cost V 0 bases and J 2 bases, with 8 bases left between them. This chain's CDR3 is CASSLVAVQETQYF. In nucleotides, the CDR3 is TGCGCCAGCAGCTTGGTGGCGGTACAAGAGACCCAGTACTTC.

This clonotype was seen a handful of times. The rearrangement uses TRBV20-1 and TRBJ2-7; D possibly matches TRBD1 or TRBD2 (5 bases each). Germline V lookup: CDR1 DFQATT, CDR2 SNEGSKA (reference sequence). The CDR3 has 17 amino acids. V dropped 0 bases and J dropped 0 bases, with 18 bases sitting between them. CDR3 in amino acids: CSARDSVSGTNSYEQYF. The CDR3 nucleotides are TGCAGTGCTAGAGATTCGGTGTCCGGGACGAACTCCTACGAGCAGTACTTC.

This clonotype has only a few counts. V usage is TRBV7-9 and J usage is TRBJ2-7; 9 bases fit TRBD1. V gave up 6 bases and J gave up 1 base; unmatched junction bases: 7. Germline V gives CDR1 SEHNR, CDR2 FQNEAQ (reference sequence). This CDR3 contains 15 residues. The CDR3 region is CASSLGQGLSYEQYF. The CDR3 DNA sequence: TGTGCCAGCAGTCTCGGACAGGGGCTTTCCTACGAGCAGTACTTC.

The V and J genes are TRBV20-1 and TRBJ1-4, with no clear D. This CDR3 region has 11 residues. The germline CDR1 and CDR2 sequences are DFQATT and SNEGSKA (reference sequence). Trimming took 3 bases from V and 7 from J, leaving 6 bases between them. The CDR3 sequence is CSASYGEKLFF. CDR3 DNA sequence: TGCAGTGCTAGTTATGGTGAAAAACTGTTTTTT.

The DNA for the CDR3 is TGTGCCAGCAGCTCGGCGGACAACTACGAGCAGTACTTC. This gives the protein CASSSADNYEQYF. The J gene is TRBJ2-7, the V gene TRBV5-6; a weak D match, TRBD1 (5 bases). Trimming stripped 3 bases from V and 3 bases from J, with 10 bases between. CDR3 length: 13 amino acids. Germline V gene data show CDR1 as SGHDT and CDR2 as YYEEEE.

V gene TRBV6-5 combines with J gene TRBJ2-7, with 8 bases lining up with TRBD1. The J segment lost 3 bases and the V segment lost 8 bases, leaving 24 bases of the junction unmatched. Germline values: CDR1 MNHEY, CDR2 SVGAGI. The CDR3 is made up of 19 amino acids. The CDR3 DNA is TGTGCCAGCTCACCTCCCTGGCAGGGGGCATCATCGGGCCTCTACGAGCAGTACTTC. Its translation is CASSPPWQGASSGLYEQYF.

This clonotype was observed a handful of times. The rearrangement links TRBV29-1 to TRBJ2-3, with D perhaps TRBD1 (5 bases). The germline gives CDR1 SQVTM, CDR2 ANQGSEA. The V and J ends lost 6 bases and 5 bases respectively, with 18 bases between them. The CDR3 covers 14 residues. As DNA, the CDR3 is TGCAGCGTGCGAAGGGGTGCCCTGGGAGATACGCAGTATTTT. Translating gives CSVRRGALGDTQYF.